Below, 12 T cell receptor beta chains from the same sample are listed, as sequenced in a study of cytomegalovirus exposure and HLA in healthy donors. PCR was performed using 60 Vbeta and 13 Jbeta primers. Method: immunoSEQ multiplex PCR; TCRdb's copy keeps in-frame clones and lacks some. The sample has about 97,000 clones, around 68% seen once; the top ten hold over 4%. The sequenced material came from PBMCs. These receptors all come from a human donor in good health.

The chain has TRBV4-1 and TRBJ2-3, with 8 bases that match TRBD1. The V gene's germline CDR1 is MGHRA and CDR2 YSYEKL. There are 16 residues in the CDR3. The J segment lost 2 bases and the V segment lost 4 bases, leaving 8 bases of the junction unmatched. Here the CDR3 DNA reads TGCGCCAGCAGCCTAGGACAGGGTGGGGACACAGATACGCAGTATTTT. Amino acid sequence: CASSLGQGGDTDTQYF.

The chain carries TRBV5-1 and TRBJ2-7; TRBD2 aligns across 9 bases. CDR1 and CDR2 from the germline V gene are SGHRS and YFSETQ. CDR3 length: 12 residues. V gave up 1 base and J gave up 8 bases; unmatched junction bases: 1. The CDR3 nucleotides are TGCGCCAGCAGCTTGACTAGCGGGCAGCAGTACTTC. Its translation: CASSLTSGQQYF.

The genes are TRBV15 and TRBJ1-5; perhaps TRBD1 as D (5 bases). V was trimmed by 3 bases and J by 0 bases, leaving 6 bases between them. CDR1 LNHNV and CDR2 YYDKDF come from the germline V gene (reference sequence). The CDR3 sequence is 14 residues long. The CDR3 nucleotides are TGTGCCACCAGCAGGACAGATAGCAATCAGCCCCAGCATTTT. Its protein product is CATSRTDSNQPQHF.

The CDR3 reads CASSSLGGNTEAFF. CDR3 in DNA: TGTGCCAGCAGCTCCTTGGGGGGTAACACTGAAGCTTTCTTT. The chain joins TRBV11-2 to TRBJ1-1, with D possibly matching TRBD1 (5 bases). The length of the CDR3 is 14 residues. Germline lookup yields CDR1 SGHAT and CDR2 FQNNGV. V was shortened by 4 bases and J by 2 bases, with 11 bases between the two germline ends.

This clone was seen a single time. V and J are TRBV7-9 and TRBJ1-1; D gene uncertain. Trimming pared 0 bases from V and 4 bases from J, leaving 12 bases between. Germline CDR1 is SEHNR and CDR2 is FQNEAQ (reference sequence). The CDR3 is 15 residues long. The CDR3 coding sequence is TGTGCCAGCAGCTTAGCACTCGGAGTTTCCACTGAAGCTTTCTTT. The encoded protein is CASSLALGVSTEAFF. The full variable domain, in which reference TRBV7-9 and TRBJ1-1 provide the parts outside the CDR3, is DTGVSQNPRHKITKRGQNVTFRCDPISEHNRLYWYRQTLGQGPEFLTYFQNEAQLEKSRLLSDRFSAERPKGSFSTLEIQRTEQGDSAMYLCASSLALGVSTEAFFGQGTRLTVV.

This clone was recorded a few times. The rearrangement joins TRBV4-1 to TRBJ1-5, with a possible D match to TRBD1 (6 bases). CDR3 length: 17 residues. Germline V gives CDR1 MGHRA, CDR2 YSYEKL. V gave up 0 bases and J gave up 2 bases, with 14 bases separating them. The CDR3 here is CASSQDDRSWGNQPQHF. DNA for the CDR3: TGCGCCAGCAGCCAAGACGACAGGTCATGGGGCAATCAGCCCCAGCATTTT.

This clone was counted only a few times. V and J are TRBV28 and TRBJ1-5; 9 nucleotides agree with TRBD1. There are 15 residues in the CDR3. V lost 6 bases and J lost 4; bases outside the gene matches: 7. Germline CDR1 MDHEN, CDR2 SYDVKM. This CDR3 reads CASSSGQGSNQPQHF. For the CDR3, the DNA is TGTGCCAGCAGCTCCGGACAGGGGAGTAATCAGCCCCAGCATTTT.

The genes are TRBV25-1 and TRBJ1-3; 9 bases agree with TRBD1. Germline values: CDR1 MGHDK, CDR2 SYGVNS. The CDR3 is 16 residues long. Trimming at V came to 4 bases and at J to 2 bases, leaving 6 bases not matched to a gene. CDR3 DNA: TGTGCCAGCAGTGTTGGGACAGGGAGTACTGGAAACACCATATATTTT. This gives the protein CASSVGTGSTGNTIYF.

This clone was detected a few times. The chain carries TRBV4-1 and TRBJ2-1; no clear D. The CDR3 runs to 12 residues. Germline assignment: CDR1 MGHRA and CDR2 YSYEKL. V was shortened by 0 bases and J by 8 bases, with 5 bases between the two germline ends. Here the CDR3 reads CASSQDEDEQFF. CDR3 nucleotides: TGCGCCAGCAGCCAAGATGAGGATGAGCAGTTCTTC.

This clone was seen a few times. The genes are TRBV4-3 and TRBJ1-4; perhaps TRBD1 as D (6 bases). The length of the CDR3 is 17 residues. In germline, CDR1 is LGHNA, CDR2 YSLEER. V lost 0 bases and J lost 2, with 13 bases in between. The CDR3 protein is CASSQEASQGTNEKLFF. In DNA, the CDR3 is TGCGCCAGCAGCCAAGAAGCCTCTCAGGGGACTAATGAAAAACTGTTTTTT.

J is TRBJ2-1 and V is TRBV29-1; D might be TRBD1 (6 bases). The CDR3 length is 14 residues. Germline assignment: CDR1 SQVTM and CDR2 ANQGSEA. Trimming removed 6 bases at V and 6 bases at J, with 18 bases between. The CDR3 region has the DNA TGCAGCGTAGGGGCAGGGGCGTTTGTCAATGAGCAGTTCTTC. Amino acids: CSVGAGAFVNEQFF.

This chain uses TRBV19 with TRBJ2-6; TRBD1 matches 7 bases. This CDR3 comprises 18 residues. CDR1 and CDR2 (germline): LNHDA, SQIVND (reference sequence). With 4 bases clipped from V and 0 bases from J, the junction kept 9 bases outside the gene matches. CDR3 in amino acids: CASSTKYGTDSGANVLTF. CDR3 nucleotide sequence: TGTGCCAGTAGTACCAAATACGGGACAGACTCTGGGGCCAACGTCCTGACTTTC.